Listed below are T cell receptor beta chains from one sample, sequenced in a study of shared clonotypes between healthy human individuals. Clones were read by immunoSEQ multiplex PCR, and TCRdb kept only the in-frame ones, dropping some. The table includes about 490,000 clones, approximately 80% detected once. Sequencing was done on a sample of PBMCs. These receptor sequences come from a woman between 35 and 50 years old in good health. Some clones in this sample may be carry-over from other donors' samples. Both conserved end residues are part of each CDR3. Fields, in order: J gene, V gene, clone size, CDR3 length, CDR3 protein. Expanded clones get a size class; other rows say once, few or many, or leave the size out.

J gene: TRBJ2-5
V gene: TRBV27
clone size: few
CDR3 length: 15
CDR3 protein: CASSMTSGWEETQYF

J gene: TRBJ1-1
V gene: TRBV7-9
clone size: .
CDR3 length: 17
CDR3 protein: CASSLGITGTGNTEAFF

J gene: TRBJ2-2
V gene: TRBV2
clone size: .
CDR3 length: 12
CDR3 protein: CASRLYVEELFF

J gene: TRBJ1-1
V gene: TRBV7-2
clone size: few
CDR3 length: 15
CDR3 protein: CASSLRGQLNTEAFF

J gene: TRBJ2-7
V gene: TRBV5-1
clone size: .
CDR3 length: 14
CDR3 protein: CASSTAGLGYEQYF

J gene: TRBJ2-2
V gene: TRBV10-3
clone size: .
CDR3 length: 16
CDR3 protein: CATRLAGGQDTGELFF

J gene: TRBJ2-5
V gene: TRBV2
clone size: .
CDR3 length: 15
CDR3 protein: CASSVLAGNQETQYF

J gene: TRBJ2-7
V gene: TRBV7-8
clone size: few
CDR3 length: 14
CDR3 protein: CASSLSRLSYEQYF

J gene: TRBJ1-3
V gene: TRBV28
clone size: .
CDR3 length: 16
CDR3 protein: CASRERERFSGNTIYF

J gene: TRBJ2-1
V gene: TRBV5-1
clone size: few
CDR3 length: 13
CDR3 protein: CASSLIQVDEQFF

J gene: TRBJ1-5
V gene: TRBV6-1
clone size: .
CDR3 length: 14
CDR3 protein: CASSVVHSNQPQHF

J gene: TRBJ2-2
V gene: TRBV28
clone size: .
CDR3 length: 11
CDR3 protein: CASSSFGELFF

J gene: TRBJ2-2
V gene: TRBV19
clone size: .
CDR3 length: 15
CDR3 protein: CASSTPSRPTGELFF

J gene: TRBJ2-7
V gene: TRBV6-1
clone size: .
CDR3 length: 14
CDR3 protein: CASSSWTAGGEQYF

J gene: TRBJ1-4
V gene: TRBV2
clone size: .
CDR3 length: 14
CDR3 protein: CASGLGAVNEKLFF

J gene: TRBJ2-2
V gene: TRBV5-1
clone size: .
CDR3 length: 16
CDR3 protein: CASSLAGTPNTGELFF

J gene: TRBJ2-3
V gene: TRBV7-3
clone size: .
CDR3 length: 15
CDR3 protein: CASSLLAAGTDTQYF

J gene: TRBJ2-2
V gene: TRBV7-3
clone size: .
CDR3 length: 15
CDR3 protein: CASSPPGQKTGELFF

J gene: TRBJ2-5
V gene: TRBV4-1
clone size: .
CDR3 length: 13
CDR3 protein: CASSQDPQETQYF

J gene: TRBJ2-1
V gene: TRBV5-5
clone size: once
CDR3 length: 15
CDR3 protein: CASSLVRSSYNEQFF

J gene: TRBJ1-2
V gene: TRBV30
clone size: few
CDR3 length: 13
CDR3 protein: CAWRKDENYGYTF

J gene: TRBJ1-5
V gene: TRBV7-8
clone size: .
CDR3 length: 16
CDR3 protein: CASSLGTGFRNQPQHF

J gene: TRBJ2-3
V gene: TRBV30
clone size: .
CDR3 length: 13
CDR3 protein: CAWSVNSGDTQYF

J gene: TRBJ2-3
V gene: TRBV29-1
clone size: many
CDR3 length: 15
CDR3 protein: CSVERGTGGSDTQYF

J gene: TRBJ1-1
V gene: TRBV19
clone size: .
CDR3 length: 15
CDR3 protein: CASSIGGRGNTEAFF

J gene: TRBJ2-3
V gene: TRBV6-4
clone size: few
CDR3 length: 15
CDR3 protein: CASTPGGAPTDTQYF

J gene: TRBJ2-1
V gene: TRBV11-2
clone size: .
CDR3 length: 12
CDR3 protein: CASSLAGGREFF

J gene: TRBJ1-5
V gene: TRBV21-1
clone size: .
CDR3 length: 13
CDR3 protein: CASSRGSNQPQHF

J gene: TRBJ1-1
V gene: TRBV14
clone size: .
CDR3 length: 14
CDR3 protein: CASSHGGADTEAFF

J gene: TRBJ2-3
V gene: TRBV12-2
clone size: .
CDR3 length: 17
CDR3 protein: CASRLRASGVSTDTQYF

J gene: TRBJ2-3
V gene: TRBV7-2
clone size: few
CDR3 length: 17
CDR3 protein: CASSLGHGAGRTDTQYF

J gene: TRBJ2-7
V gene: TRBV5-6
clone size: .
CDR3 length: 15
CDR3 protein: CASSLAPGQAYEQYF

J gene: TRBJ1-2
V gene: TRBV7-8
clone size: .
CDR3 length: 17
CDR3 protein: CASSLGLCCMAPSVYTF